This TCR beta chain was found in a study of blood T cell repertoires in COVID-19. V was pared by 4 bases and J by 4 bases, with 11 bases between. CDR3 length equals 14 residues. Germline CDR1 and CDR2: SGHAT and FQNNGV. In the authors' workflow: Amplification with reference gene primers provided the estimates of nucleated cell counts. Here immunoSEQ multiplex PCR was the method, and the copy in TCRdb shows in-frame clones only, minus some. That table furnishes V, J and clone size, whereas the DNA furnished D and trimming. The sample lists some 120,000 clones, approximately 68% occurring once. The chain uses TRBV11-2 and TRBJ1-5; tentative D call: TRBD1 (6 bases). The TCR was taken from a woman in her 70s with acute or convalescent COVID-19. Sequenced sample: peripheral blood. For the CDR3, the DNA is TGTGCCAGCAGCTACCGGGACACAAATCAGCCCCAGCATTTT. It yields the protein CASSYRDTNQPQHF.